This T cell receptor beta chain was recovered during a study of cytomegalovirus exposure and HLA in healthy donors (dated by TCRdb to the late 2010s). At the level of the whole study: In an earlier analysis of 587 of the donors, 250 to 350 Gb of sequence data and 120 million or so unique TCR beta sequences from 150 million to 200 million T cells were reported. An early release that covered several hundred HLA-typed donors contained approximately 300 gigabases of sequencing data and roughly 84 million unique TCR sequences. Of the roughly 400 genotyped donors, around 81% fell in the genetic ancestry cluster associated with self-reported Caucasian donors. The study was designed to test whether signatures of past pathogen exposure could be identified by cataloging public T cell receptors. The T cell repertoires of around 730 subjects were profiled by immunosequencing and related to cytomegalovirus serostatus. In addition to the first cohort of 666 subjects, a separate validation cohort of about 120 different subjects was used. To predict cytomegalovirus infection status, the study brought together high-throughput TCR immunosequencing, statistical association of individual TCRs with disease status, and machine learning. A later analysis re-analyzed previously published TCR beta repertoires from 666 donors and added high-resolution HLA genotyping to study TCR occurrence patterns. Rather than using new phenotypic data, the later analysis identified candidate immune exposures from TCR beta sequences and from how often those sequences occurred across donors. To decide whether each TCR beta V gene segment behaved as functional or pseudogenic, an earlier analysis of fewer than 750 of the donors relied on high-throughput TCR beta sequencing. Donor age, sex, ethnicity and CMV serostatus were collected together with the repertoire data. In a later genetic analysis, genome-wide SNP genotypes for about 55% of the roughly 670 donors were used, and that subset was treated as a discovery cohort. Every discovery cohort repertoire had been produced on one sequencing platform. HLA typing covered class I and class II loci at four-digit resolution. The number of typed donors differed by locus: roughly 629-640 for A, B, C, DRB1 and DQB1; 522 for DQA1; 606 for DPA1; and some 450 for DPB1. Five DR-DQ haplotypes were treated as single units for association and clustering because of strong linkage in the cohort. On average, over 200,000 unique TCR beta nucleotide sequences were sequenced per donor among several hundred genotyped donors of the cohort, with around 19% of those sequences being non-productive. What the work shows at the level of the full study, not this receptor alone: According to the authors, the approach could potentially be generalized to other disease states and immunological phenotypes. For the cohort, immune exposure information was limited to CMV serostatus. In a later analysis, most CMV-associated TCR beta chains were found to appear HLA-restricted, with HLA associations seemingly driven largely by CMV exposure. A later analysis reported that several top co-occurrence clusters appeared linked to parvovirus B19, influenza, CMV and Epstein-Barr virus. Sequencing depth was assumed to be roughly uniform across donors in the presence/absence analyses, though that assumption may not hold. A later genetic analysis reported fewer N-insertions in productive TCRs among donors in an Asian-associated ancestry cluster than the roughly 690-donor mean. The classifier was reported to diagnose cytomegalovirus status with high specificity and sensitivity in both the original cohort and the validation cohort. A later analysis associated approximately 17,000 TCR beta sequences with specific HLA alleles at a false discovery rate of 0.05. HLA typing was unavailable for some donors at each locus, so association tests used only the typed subset. The earlier analysis of 450 to 700 of the donors excluded approximately 15 rarely observed V segments, including chromosome 9 orphons, because counts were too low. When HLA alleles, especially DR and DQ, strongly co-occurred, attributing TCR associations to individual alleles was difficult. Some IMGT-functional V segments, including TRBV6-2 and TRBV6-3, could not be told apart with the 87-base-pair reads, so those segments were excluded. A further reported finding was that TCR beta sequences accurately predicted the HLA-A and HLA-B alleles for most subjects in the first cohort. The sequencing pipeline was judged likely to have produced a cluster of highly shared sequence variants as a technical artifact. Most TCR sequences were seen in very few donors, while some public TCRs were found in many individuals. Only TCR beta chains were sequenced in this cohort, and the absence of alpha or paired-chain data limited detectable features. Correlated functional status among segregating V segments might reflect linkage disequilibrium, but an unknown experimental factor could not be ruled out. Broadly in line with IMGT annotations, most TCR beta V segments showed up in productive rearrangements about 87% or about 30% of the time in an earlier analysis of approximately 640 of the donors. V-gene and J-gene trimming of TCR beta chains was associated with a missense DCLRE1C variant in a later genetic analysis, and the association was replicated in an independent cohort. A few of the identified cytomegalovirus-associated TCR beta chains were confirmed in vitro to be specific for cytomegalovirus antigens. According to a later analysis, TCR association rates differed among HLA loci, with DRB1 alleles showing the most associated TCRs and HLA-C alleles showing the fewest. The study listed 150 to 200 TCR beta chains as associated with cytomegalovirus. In a later analysis, HLA-associated TCR beta chains showed more clonal expansion and lower generation probabilities than non-associated chains that were equally common.

Regarding this clone: Its cognate antigen has yet to be identified. There are no base qualities to consult, and no much larger clone falls within one base.

The cohort was made up of roughly 670 healthy bone marrow donors. At the time of sampling, every cohort member was nominally healthy, though immune exposures that went unrecorded were likely present. The donor tested CMV seronegative, placing the donor among the 352 seronegative members of the cohort. Every donor gave a peripheral blood sample, and the peripheral blood mononuclear cells from that sample were used for TCR beta sequencing. Genomic DNA was extracted from the blood cell samples with the Qiagen DNeasy Blood Extraction Kit. A distance of 7 bases separates the germline ends of V and J, which lose 3 bases and 4 bases respectively. From a lookup of the germline V gene (reference sequence), CDR1 and CDR2 are LNHDA and SQIVND. The CDR3 covers 13 residues, taking in both the cysteine and the phenylalanine. Of all the DNA, just the CDR3 is kept, 39 bases in frame from base 1. Libraries were built with the immunoSEQ multiplex PCR assay. For the multiplex PCR, a mixture combining 60 forward primers for TCR Vbeta segments and 13 reverse primers for TCR Jbeta segments was used. The CDR3 region of rearranged TCR beta genes was amplified from genomic DNA with a multiplex PCR assay. The Illumina HiSeq System was used to sequence the amplified TCR beta libraries as 87-base-pair reads. In the authors' own workflow: A later analysis tallied about 77 million unique TCR beta chains across the 640 or so repertoires, and some 10 million of those chains were shared by two or more donors. To remove PCR and sequencing errors, raw reads were error-corrected and collapsed into unique sequences using a nearest-neighbor algorithm that merged closely related sequences. V, D and J gene segments were assigned by aligning CDR3 sequences to IMGT reference sequences. For a sequence to be retained, a match of at least six nucleotides to both a V gene segment and a J gene segment was required. A rearrangement was called productive if the CDR3 had no stop codons and remained in frame with V and J, and every other rearrangement was called non-productive. Following IMGT convention, CDR3 was defined as the stretch from the second conserved V-encoded cysteine up to the conserved J-encoded phenylalanine. The earlier analysis of some 540 of the donors excluded any sequence lacking an unambiguous match to a single V gene segment. In an earlier analysis of about 590 of the donors, a V segment was called functional when productive rearrangements were above 56.7%, and segregating when the standard deviation between donors exceeded 5%. A statistical classification framework was developed to diagnose cytomegalovirus status using the catalog of TCR beta chain sequences. In a later analysis, V and J genes were assigned by comparing TCR nucleotide sequences against IMGT/GENE-DB human TR gene sequences. The TCRdist pipeline was used in a later analysis to assign CDR3 sequences and most-parsimonious VDJ recombination scenarios. In a later analysis, every TCR beta chain was defined by the combination of its CDR3 amino acid sequence and its V-gene family, and reads without a unique V-gene family were dropped. A later analysis removed nearly 600 highly shared, low-generation-probability nucleotide sequences to deal with suspected cross-contamination and a sequencing artifact. A later analysis calculated a clonal expansion index for each public chain from normalized within-repertoire ranks of inferred template counts. In a later analysis, generation probabilities were computed using a VDJ recombination model fitted to out-of-frame rearrangements, and the results were checked against IGoR. A later analysis scored TCR-TCR, TCR-HLA and TCR-CMV co-occurrence with hypergeometric tests, applying a repertoire-size bias correction to TCR pairs. To estimate false discovery rates, a later analysis permuted the HLA or CMV assignments 20 times. In a later analysis, co-occurring TCRs were grouped with DBSCAN, and TCRdist sequence similarity was added when clustering was performed within HLA-allele-positive subsets. Repertoires with fewer than 30,000 or more than 120,000 public chains, plus five repertoires with anomalous nucleotide sharing, were excluded from co-occurrence clustering. TCRdb holds this immuneACCESS table with in-frame rearrangements only. Some clones are missing; in checked studies, unresolved V genes explain under half, and the rest has no known cause. The V and J calls and the clone size are those of that table, but D and trimming were determined from the DNA. This sample has 150,000 to 180,000 clones in its table, and roughly 85% of those were observed once. Less than 2.5% of the sample is in the top ten clones.

The clonotype was recovered from a young woman in good health and CMV-seronegative. This chain joins TRBV19 to TRBJ1-5; TRBD1 is a possible D gene, resting on 5 matching bases. The sample consisted of PBMCs. Here is the DNA: TGTGCCAGTAGTATGGGGCCGAATCAGCCCCAGCATTTT. This yields the protein CASSMGPNQPQHF.